One sample yielded the 11 T cell receptor beta chains listed below, sequenced in a study of OX40 agonist ivuxolimab in advanced cancers. Only in-frame clones appear in the TCRdb table, and some are missing; sequencing was by immunoSEQ multiplex PCR. This sample has about 60,000 clones, with around 84% found just once. Sequences were derived from CD4+ or CD8+ T cells sorted from blood, sampled in a trial of the OX40 agonist ivuxolimab. The receptors were gathered from an adult with an advanced solid tumor such as melanoma, head and neck, liver or kidney cancer.

V gene TRBV7-2 combines with J gene TRBJ1-5, with 10 bases identical to TRBD1. Germline CDR1 is SGHTA and CDR2 is FQGNSA. The CDR3 loop spans 16 amino acids. The trim removed 5 bases at V and 7 bases at J, leaving 11 bases unmatched. CDR3 sequence: CASSPNGQGVGQPQHF. CDR3 DNA sequence: TGTGCCAGCAGCCCAAATGGACAGGGGGTCGGACAGCCCCAGCATTTT.

This clone was seen just once. The J gene is TRBJ1-1, the V gene TRBV18, with D uncertain. This CDR3 region has 14 residues. Per the germline V gene, CDR1 is KGHSH and CDR2 is LQKENI. V lost 2 bases to trimming and J lost 8 bases, with 15 bases between them. CDR3 bases: TGTGCCAGCTCACCATCCGGTTACAAGGCCGAAGCTTTCTTT. Translating gives CASSPSGYKAEAFF.

The chain employs TRBV5-1 and TRBJ2-1, with 10 bases identical to TRBD2. V lost 4 bases, J lost 5 bases, and 6 bases stayed unmatched. Germline V gives CDR1 SGHRS, CDR2 YFSETQ. The CDR3 runs to 15 residues. The CDR3 sequence: CASSLYSGGHNEQFF. CDR3 bases: TGCGCCAGCAGCCTTTATAGCGGGGGGCACAATGAGCAGTTCTTC.

The chain joins TRBV10-3 to TRBJ2-3, with 8 bases fitting TRBD2. Trimming removed 10 bases from V and 5 bases from J; junction bases left unmatched: 11. Per the germline V gene, CDR1 is ENHRY and CDR2 is SYGVKD. This CDR3 spans 14 amino acids. The CDR3 region has the DNA TGTGCCACCCTCCTGGGGAGCGGGGGAGATACGCAGTATTTT. This gives the protein CATLLGSGGDTQYF.

The chain combines TRBV13 with TRBJ1-1; D is undetermined. In germline, CDR1 is PRHDT, CDR2 FYEKMQ (reference sequence). CDR3 length equals 16 residues. V lost 5 bases and J 0 bases, leaving 16 bases between the germline ends. The CDR3 nucleotides are TGTGCCAGCAGCACCCCGGTGGGAAAAATGAACACTGAAGCTTTCTTT. It translates to CASSTPVGKMNTEAFF.

This chain links TRBV28 with TRBJ2-7; D remains unclear. Germline V lookup: CDR1 MDHEN, CDR2 SYDVKM. This CDR3 is built from 15 residues. V was pared by 2 bases and J by 2 bases, with 13 bases between. The CDR3: CASSLGVNHPYEQYF. For the CDR3, the DNA is TGTGCCAGCAGTTTAGGCGTCAACCACCCCTACGAGCAGTACTTC.

The chain links TRBV6-5 to TRBJ1-1; no clear D. This CDR3 comprises 13 residues. Trimming left V 5 bases short and J 4 bases short, with 11 bases between. Germline CDR1 reads MNHEY; CDR2 reads SVGAGI. The CDR3 loop reads CASSEVLGTEAFF. Written as DNA, the CDR3 is TGTGCCAGCAGTGAAGTGCTGGGCACTGAAGCTTTCTTT.

V and J are TRBV4-1 and TRBJ1-2, with D tentatively TRBD1 (5 bases). This CDR3 contains 15 residues. The V gene lost 3 bases and the J gene lost 7 bases, with 18 bases spanning the gap. The germline CDR1 and CDR2 sequences are MGHRA and YSYEKL. The CDR3 sequence: CASSHERGREFGYTF. CDR3 coding DNA: TGCGCCAGCAGCCATGAAAGGGGACGGGAATTTGGCTACACCTTC.

The chain combines TRBV30 with TRBJ1-2; D call uncertain. Germline lookup yields CDR1 GTSNPN and CDR2 SVGIG (reference sequence). The CDR3 runs to 14 residues. Trimming stripped 2 bases from V and 1 base from J, with 11 bases between. The CDR3, as DNA: TGTGCCTGGAGTAAAATCCGGCTTAACTATGGCTACACCTTC. Its translation: CAWSKIRLNYGYTF. The entire variable domain, with the rest obtained from reference TRBV30 and TRBJ1-2, is as follows: SQTIHQWPATLVQPVGSPLSLECTVEGTSNPNLYWYRQAAGRGLQLLFYSVGIGQISSEVPQNLSASRPQDRQFILSSKKLLLSDSGFYLCAWSKIRLNYGYTFGSGTRLTVV.

This clone was counted a few times. This chain connects TRBV9 to TRBJ2-3; D ambiguous. V was shortened by 7 bases and J by 0 bases, with 6 bases between the two germline ends. The CDR3 is 12 residues long. CDR1 SGDLS and CDR2 YYNGEE come from the germline V gene. CDR3 nucleotide sequence: TGTGCCAGCGCATCCAGCACAGATACGCAGTATTTT. Its translation: CASASSTDTQYF.

The chain has TRBV25-1 and TRBJ2-1, with 8 bases that match TRBD2. The J segment lost 10 bases and the V segment lost 4 bases, leaving 18 bases of the junction unmatched. Per the germline V gene, CDR1 is MGHDK and CDR2 is SYGVNS. This CDR3 is built from 17 residues. The CDR3 DNA reads TGTGCCAGCAGTGGGGCTGAACGGGGAGCGGGAGAGGGGGAGCAGTTCTTC. Translated, it gives CASSGAERGAGEGEQFF.